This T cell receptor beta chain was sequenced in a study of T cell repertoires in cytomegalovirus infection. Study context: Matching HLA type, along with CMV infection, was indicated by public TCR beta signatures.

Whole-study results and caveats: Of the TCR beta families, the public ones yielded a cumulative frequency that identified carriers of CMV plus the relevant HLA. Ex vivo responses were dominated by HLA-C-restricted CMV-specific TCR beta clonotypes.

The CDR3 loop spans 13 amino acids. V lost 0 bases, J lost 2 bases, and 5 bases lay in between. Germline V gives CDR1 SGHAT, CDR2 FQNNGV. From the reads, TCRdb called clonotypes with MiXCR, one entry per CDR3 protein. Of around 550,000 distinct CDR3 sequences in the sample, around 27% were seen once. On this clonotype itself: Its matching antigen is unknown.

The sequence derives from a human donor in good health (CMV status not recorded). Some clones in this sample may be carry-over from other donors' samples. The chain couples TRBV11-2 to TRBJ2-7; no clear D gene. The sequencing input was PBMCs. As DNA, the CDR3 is TGTGCCAGCAGCTTAGAATCGGCCTACGAGCAGTACGTC. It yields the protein CASSLESAYEQYV.